The rows below give T cell receptor beta chains drawn from one sample of a study of identifying expanded T cells in peripheral blood. This table comes from immunoSEQ multiplex PCR, and its TCRdb copy is limited to in-frame clones, with some not included. The sample gives tens of thousands of clones, around 84% of which show up once; 20% is in the top ten. Sequenced input: blood. These receptors all stem from a person aged 18 to 75 in good health. Both conserved end residues are part of each CDR3. The D gene is left open where the match is weak. Part of the rows lack a size; the others show once, few, many or a class for expanded clones.

D	V	J	size	CDR3	DNA
-	TRBV29-1	TRBJ1-1	-	CSVGNGGATEAFF	TGCAGCGTTGGTAATGGAGGGGCCACTGAAGCTTTCTTT
TRBD1	TRBV18	TRBJ1-2	-	CASSPNAPTGGHGYTF	TGTGCCAGCTCACCCAACGCCCCAACAGGGGGGCATGGCTACACCTTC
-	TRBV7-2	TRBJ2-7	-	CASSLQSGYYEQYF	TGTGCCAGCAGCTTGCAGAGCGGGTACTACGAGCAGTACTTC
-	TRBV19	TRBJ2-7	-	CASSMRWGEQYF	TGTGCCAGTAGTATGAGGTGGGGCGAGCAGTACTTC
-	TRBV4-1	TRBJ2-7	-	CASSQETSSYEQYF	TGCGCCAGCAGCCAAGAGACTAGTTCCTACGAGCAGTACTTC
-	TRBV5-6	TRBJ2-3	-	CASSPDVDSLTDTQYF	TGTGCCAGCAGCCCCGATGTGGACTCACTCACAGATACGCAGTATTTT
TRBD1	TRBV7-9	TRBJ2-5	-	CASSPGQGETQYF	TGTGCCAGCAGTCCCGGACAGGGTGAGACCCAGTACTTC
TRBD1	TRBV5-4	TRBJ1-1	-	CASSSGQGGDTEAFF	TGTGCCAGCAGCTCGGGACAGGGAGGGGACACTGAAGCTTTCTTT
-	TRBV9	TRBJ2-5	-	CASSAGQNQETQYF	TGTGCCAGCAGCGCCGGACAGAACCAAGAGACCCAGTACTTC
-	TRBV7-2	TRBJ2-7	-	CASSVGREQYF	TGTGCCAGCAGCGTCGGGCGCGAGCAGTACTTC
-	TRBV7-2	TRBJ1-2	-	CASSLGADYGYTF	TGTGCCAGCAGCTTGGGGGCCGACTATGGCTACACCTTC
TRBD1	TRBV2	TRBJ2-6	-	CASSASGQGLSGANVLTF	TGTGCCAGCAGTGCTTCCGGACAGGGGTTGTCTGGGGCCAACGTCCTGACTTTC
-	TRBV15	TRBJ2-7	-	CATSRGQLETYEQYF	TGTGCCACCAGCAGAGGACAGTTAGAAACCTACGAGCAGTACTTC
TRBD2	TRBV19	TRBJ2-7	-	CASSTPGGGRALEQYF	TGTGCCAGTAGTACTCCCGGGGGCGGGAGGGCTCTCGAGCAGTACTTC
TRBD2	TRBV2	TRBJ2-5	-	CATTPGLVMPQYF	TGTGCCACGACTCCGGGACTAGTAATGCCCCAGTACTTC
TRBD2	TRBV5-4	TRBJ2-3	-	CASSLGSGSADTQYF	TGTGCCAGCAGCTTGGGTAGCGGGAGTGCAGATACGCAGTATTTT
-	TRBV28	TRBJ1-5	few	CASRGGELSNQPQHF	TGTGCCAGCAGGGGAGGGGAGCTTAGCAATCAGCCCCAGCATTTT
-	TRBV5-6	TRBJ1-5	-	CASSSTGTGNQPQHF	TGTGCCAGCAGCTCCACAGGGACGGGCAATCAGCCCCAGCATTTT
TRBD1	TRBV10-3	TRBJ1-5	-	CAISVDRDNQPQHF	TGTGCCATCAGTGTGGACAGGGACAATCAGCCCCAGCATTTT
-	TRBV15	TRBJ2-7	-	CATSRDRIQSYEQYF	TGTGCCACCAGCAGAGATAGAATCCAGTCCTACGAGCAGTACTTC
-	TRBV28	TRBJ2-1	-	CASSLSGILRRYNEQFF	TGTGCCAGCAGTTTATCCGGGATTTTACGACGGTACAATGAGCAGTTCTTC
TRBD2	TRBV7-9	TRBJ2-2	-	CASSFLKSGRANTGELFF	TGTGCCAGCAGCTTCCTAAAGAGCGGGAGGGCGAACACCGGGGAGCTGTTTTTT
-	TRBV4-2	TRBJ2-4	-	CASSQDSQSLAKNIQYF	TGTGCCAGCAGCCAAGATAGCCAGTCCCTAGCCAAAAACATTCAGTACTTC
-	TRBV27	TRBJ1-1	-	CASSHGRAEAFF	TGTGCCAGCAGTCACGGTCGGGCTGAAGCTTTCTTT
TRBD2	TRBV9	TRBJ2-3	-	CASSVAGGPGADTQYF	TGTGCCAGCAGCGTAGCGGGGGGGCCGGGGGCAGATACGCAGTATTTT
-	TRBV15	TRBJ2-7	-	CATSRAESPYEQYF	TGTGCCACCAGCCGCGCGGAATCCCCCTACGAGCAGTACTTC
-	TRBV19	TRBJ1-1	-	CASRIRGSSEAFF	TGTGCCAGCAGAATCAGGGGAAGTTCGGAAGCTTTCTTT
TRBD2	TRBV4-2	TRBJ2-7	-	CASSRQLSGTTSSYEQYF	TGTGCCAGCAGCCGCCAACTGTCCGGGACTACAAGCTCCTACGAGCAGTACTTC
TRBD1	TRBV5-1	TRBJ1-1	-	CASSLAQGGNTEAFF	TGCGCCAGCAGCTTGGCACAGGGGGGGAACACTGAAGCTTTCTTT
TRBD1	TRBV28	TRBJ1-5	-	CASSRQGAWNQPQHF	TGTGCCAGCAGCCGACAGGGGGCTTGGAATCAGCCCCAGCATTTT
TRBD1	TRBV18	TRBJ2-7	once	CASSPGQGFGLEQYF	TGTGCCAGCTCACCTGGACAGGGTTTCGGGCTCGAGCAGTACTTC
-	TRBV7-2	TRBJ2-7	-	CASSLVESYEQYF	TGTGCCAGCAGCTTAGTTGAATCCTACGAGCAGTACTTC
-	TRBV27	TRBJ2-3	-	CASSVDTDTQYF	TGTGCCAGCAGTGTCGACACAGATACGCAGTATTTT
-	TRBV18	TRBJ2-1	-	CASSTFGASSSYNEQFF	TGTGCCAGCTCCACCTTCGGGGCCAGCAGCTCCTACAATGAGCAGTTCTTC
-	TRBV19	TRBJ2-5	once	CASSIGEQAAQETQYF	TGTGCCAGTAGTATAGGGGAACAGGCTGCCCAAGAGACCCAGTACTTC
TRBD1	TRBV5-6	TRBJ2-7	-	CASSFDPGQGYEQYF	TGTGCCAGCAGCTTCGATCCGGGACAGGGCTACGAGCAGTACTTC
-	TRBV2	TRBJ1-1	-	CASRGTGLKNTEAFF	TGTGCCAGCAGGGGAACAGGGCTGAAGAACACTGAAGCTTTCTTT
-	TRBV7-2	TRBJ2-4	-	CASSLEVGVAKNIQYF	TGTGCCAGCAGCTTAGAAGTAGGGGTAGCCAAAAACATTCAGTACTTC
TRBD2	TRBV19	TRBJ2-1	-	CASSSSGRYNEQFF	TGTGCCAGTAGCTCTAGCGGGCGCTACAATGAGCAGTTCTTC
TRBD2	TRBV28	TRBJ2-1	-	CASSFQREVGNEQFF	TGTGCCAGCAGTTTCCAGCGGGAGGTTGGCAATGAGCAGTTCTTC
-	TRBV20-1	TRBJ2-7	-	CSAWPGGEQYF	TGCAGTGCTTGGCCCGGAGGCGAGCAGTACTTC
-	TRBV7-2	TRBJ1-4	-	CASSLATGVRNEKLFF	TGTGCCAGCAGCTTAGCCACGGGGGTACGGAATGAAAAACTGTTTTTT
TRBD2	TRBV10-3	TRBJ2-7	-	CAISGGGTSGTYEQYF	TGTGCCATCAGTGGGGGGGGGACTAGCGGAACCTACGAGCAGTACTTC
-	TRBV15	TRBJ2-1	-	CATSRESDEQFF	TGTGCCACCAGCAGAGAGAGCGATGAGCAGTTCTTC
-	TRBV9	TRBJ1-2	-	CASSLSRQAGGYTF	TGTGCCAGCAGCCTTTCGAGACAGGCGGGAGGCTACACCTTC
TRBD2	TRBV4-1	TRBJ2-3	-	CASSQRLAESTDTQYF	TGCGCCAGCAGCCAAAGACTAGCGGAAAGCACAGATACGCAGTATTTT
-	TRBV29-1	TRBJ2-5	-	CSVGWEWETQYF	TGCAGCGTTGGGTGGGAATGGGAGACCCAGTACTTC
-	TRBV5-5	TRBJ1-5	-	CASSEVGEWGPQHF	TGTGCCAGCAGCGAGGTGGGGGAATGGGGGCCCCAGCATTTT
TRBD1	TRBV18	TRBJ2-7	few	CASSPGTGDYEQYF	TGTGCCAGCTCACCGGGGACAGGTGACTACGAGCAGTACTTC
TRBD2	TRBV4-1	TRBJ2-1	-	CASSQDSREGQNEQFF	TGCGCCAGCAGCCAAGACTCGAGGGAGGGCCAGAATGAGCAGTTCTTC
TRBD1	TRBV11-3	TRBJ1-3	-	CASSRKTGGASGNTIYF	TGTGCCAGCAGCCGGAAGACAGGGGGCGCTTCAGGAAACACCATATATTTT